These 22 T cell receptor beta chains came from one sample sequenced in a study of T cells in Graves' hyperthyroidism and ophthalmopathy. Amplification of TCR beta CDR3 regions used RNA as the template. In the first-round RT-PCR of the TCR CDR3, the HTBI primer set was used. TCRdb called the multiplex PCR reads again in MiXCR, with one record for every CDR3 protein. The repertoire includes 350,000 to 400,000 distinct CDR3 sequences, around 14% of them detected once, and approximately 10% sits in the top ten. Sequenced input: blood. The receptors here all came from a woman aged 55-69 years with Graves' hyperthyroidism.

The sample holds many counts of this clonotype. J is TRBJ2-1 and V is TRBV2, with D uncertain. Per the germline V gene, CDR1 is SNHLY and CDR2 is FYNNEI. The length of the CDR3 is 15 residues. V shed 2 bases and J shed 2 bases, with 10 bases lying between them. CDR3: CASSEPPVTYNEQFF. The CDR3, as DNA: TGTGCCAGCAGTGAACCCCCGGTAACCTACAATGAGCAGTTCTTC.

In its sample, this clonotype was seen a few times. The chain employs TRBV19 and TRBJ2-3; D gene unclear. CDR3 length: 16 amino acids. V was shortened by 3 bases and J by 0 bases, with 13 bases between the two germline ends. Germline lookup yields CDR1 LNHDA and CDR2 SQIVND (reference sequence). CDR3 coding DNA: TGTGCCAGTAGTATCCTCATTCCTCCTAGCACAGATACGCAGTATTTT. Translated: CASSILIPPSTDTQYF.

This clonotype was seen ten or more times. The rearrangement links TRBV6-1 to TRBJ2-5; 9 bases fit TRBD1. The CDR3 has 16 amino acids. V dropped 0 bases and J dropped 5; count of bases not matched to a gene: 7. Germline V gene lookup returns CDR1 MNHNS and CDR2 SASEGT. The CDR3 DNA follows: TGTGCCAGCAGTGAAGCACCCGGACAGGGGCAGGAGACCCAGTACTTC. It codes for CASSEAPGQGQETQYF.

This clonotype was counted at least ten times. V and J are TRBV3-1 and TRBJ2-7; 7 positions match TRBD1. The V and J ends lost 1 base and 6 bases, in that order; junction bases with no gene match: 9. The CDR3 consists of 15 residues. Germline-derived CDR1 and CDR2 are LGHDT and YNNKEL (reference sequence). The CDR3 nucleotides read TGTGCCAGCAGCCAAGGACCGACAGGGAGCGGCGAGCAGTACTTC. This sequence encodes CASSQGPTGSGEQYF.

This clonotype was observed at least ten times. This chain joins TRBV12-3 or TRBV12-4 and TRBJ2-3; no clear D gene. V lost 8 bases and J 3 bases, leaving 6 bases between the germline ends. This CDR3 spans 11 amino acids. This CDR3 reads CASHETDTQYF. DNA of the CDR3: TGTGCCAGCCACGAGACAGATACGCAGTATTTT.

In regard to this clonotype: This may be a read error, as it is one base from a much larger clone. V is TRBV12-3 or TRBV12-4 and J is TRBJ1-2; TRBD1 matches 10 bases. The J segment lost 4 bases and the V segment lost 6 bases, leaving 2 bases of the junction unmatched. CDR3 length: 13 amino acids. CDR3 sequence (DNA): TGTGCCAGCAGCGGGACAGGGGCCTATGGCTACACCTTC. Protein sequence: CASSGTGAYGYTF.

This clonotype has a handful of counts. This chain links TRBV9 with TRBJ2-5; TRBD2 agrees at 9 bases. CDR1 is SGDLS and CDR2 is YYNGEE in the germline V gene. This CDR3 has 15 residues. The V and J ends lost 3 bases and 5 bases, in that order; junction bases with no gene match: 8. The CDR3 DNA reads as TGTGCCAGCAGCGGGGTAGCGGGAGTTCTCGAGACCCAGTACTTC. Translated: CASSGVAGVLETQYF.

A few counts support this clonotype. The J gene is TRBJ2-2, the V gene TRBV19; 10 bases are a match to TRBD2. Trimming cost V 7 bases and J 6 bases; bases outside gene matches: 14. From germline, CDR1 is LNHDA and CDR2 SQIVND (reference sequence). This CDR3 spans 17 amino acids. In DNA form, the CDR3 reads TGTGCCAGTACTGAGAGGAGCGGGAGGGCGGGTCCCGGGGAGCTGTTTTTT. Amino acids: CASTERSGRAGPGELFF.

In its sample, this clonotype was seen many times. The chain employs TRBV7-2 and TRBJ2-1, with 9 bases lining up with TRBD2. CDR3 length: 14 residues. Losses at the gene ends were 3 bases for V and 9 bases for J; bases not matched to a gene: 6. Germline V gives CDR1 SGHTA, CDR2 FQGNSA. CDR3 amino acids: CASSFAGGAVEQFF. DNA of the CDR3: TGTGCCAGCAGCTTCGCGGGAGGGGCCGTTGAGCAGTTCTTC.

Note on this clonotype: The junction and the germline gene differ at one end; a read error may be behind it. The genes are TRBV19 and TRBJ1-2, with a weak D call TRBD1 (6 bases). The CDR3 loop spans 14 amino acids. Germline assignment: CDR1 LNHDA and CDR2 SQIVND (reference sequence). The CDR3 DNA sequence: TGTGCCAGTAGTCAGACAGGCAGAGACTATGGCTGCACCTTC. It yields the protein CASSQTGRDYGCTF. The whole variable domain, remainder taken from reference TRBV19 and TRBJ1-2, is DGGITQSPKYLFRKEGQNVTLSCEQNLNHDAMYWYRQDPGQGLRLIYYSQIVNDFQKGDIAEGYSVSREKKESFPLTVTSAQKNPTAFYLCASSQTGRDYGCTFGSGTRLTVV.

The chain combines TRBV24-1 with TRBJ2-1; TRBD2 matches at 9 bases. The CDR3 length is 14 residues. V lost 8 bases, J lost 4 bases, and 5 bases stayed unmatched. CDR1 and CDR2 (germline): KGHDR, SFDVKD. The CDR3 sequence: CATMAGGFYNEQFF. The CDR3, as DNA: TGTGCCACCATGGCGGGAGGGTTTTACAATGAGCAGTTCTTC.

V usage is TRBV11-2 and J usage is TRBJ1-6; maybe TRBD1 (5 bases). Germline CDR1 reads SGHAT; CDR2 reads FQNNGV. This CDR3 is built from 16 residues. V dropped 7 bases and J dropped 3 bases, with 16 bases sitting between them. This chain's CDR3 is CASTEGPGRYNSPLHF. As DNA, the CDR3 is TGTGCCAGCACCGAAGGGCCGGGACGCTATAATTCACCCCTCCACTTT.

This clonotype was found many times. This chain links TRBV30 with TRBJ1-1; D not resolved. Germline CDR1 reads GTSNPN; CDR2 reads SVGIG (reference sequence). V was trimmed by 2 bases and J by 0 bases, leaving 7 bases between them. This CDR3 has 13 amino acids. The chain's CDR3 is CAWSFMMNTEAFF. The CDR3 DNA is TGTGCCTGGAGTTTTATGATGAACACTGAAGCTTTCTTT. Based on the CDR3 plus reference TRBV30 and TRBJ1-1, the full variable domain is SQTIHQWPATLVQPVGSPLSLECTVEGTSNPNLYWYRQAAGRGLQLLFYSVGIGQISSEVPQNLSASRPQDRQFILSSKKLLLSDSGFYLCAWSFMMNTEAFFGQGTRLTVV.

This clonotype was recorded many times. This rearrangement joins TRBV20-1 to TRBJ2-5, with TRBD1 matching 9 bases. V shed 2 bases and J 5 bases; nucleotides not matched to a gene: 6. Germline CDR1 reads DFQATT; CDR2 reads SNEGSKA (reference sequence). CDR3 length: 14 residues. CDR3 DNA: TGCAGTGCTAGAACGGGACAGGGAGGGGAGACCCAGTACTTC. Translation gives CSARTGQGGETQYF.

This clonotype was observed at least ten times. The gene calls are TRBV18 and TRBJ1-3; tentative D call: TRBD1 (5 bases). This CDR3 has 15 amino acids. The V end lost 4 bases, the J end lost 1 base, and 11 bases lay between the germline ends. Germline values: CDR1 KGHSH, CDR2 LQKENI. The CDR3 is CASSQRGTSGNTIYF. The CDR3 region has the DNA TGTGCCAGCTCACAACGAGGGACTTCTGGAAACACCATATATTTT.

The rearrangement joins TRBV10-3 to TRBJ2-5, with 8 nucleotides matching TRBD1. Per germline, CDR1 ENHRY and CDR2 SYGVKD. The CDR3 loop spans 16 amino acids. The J segment lost 3 bases and the V segment lost 5 bases, leaving 11 bases of the junction unmatched. CDR3 in DNA: TGTGCCATCAGTCGCCATCGGACAGGGCTGGAAGAGACCCAGTACTTC. Amino acids: CAISRHRTGLEETQYF.

J is TRBJ2-1 and V is TRBV7-9, with 7 bases lining up with TRBD2. The J segment lost 0 bases and the V segment lost 3 bases, leaving 8 bases of the junction unmatched. The CDR3 length is 17 residues. CDR1 SEHNR and CDR2 FQNEAQ come from the germline V gene (reference sequence). In nucleotides, the CDR3 is TGTGCCAGCAGCTTGGATCTAGCGGCCAGCTCCTACAATGAGCAGTTCTTC. It translates to CASSLDLAASSYNEQFF.

This clonotype was observed at least ten times. This CDR3 is CSATNLRDGGEKLFF. The CDR3 DNA sequence: TGCAGTGCTACCAACTTACGGGACGGAGGCGAAAAACTGTTTTTT. J is TRBJ1-4 and V is TRBV20-1, with D tentatively TRBD1 (5 bases). Germline CDR1 reads DFQATT; CDR2 reads SNEGSKA (reference sequence). The CDR3 sequence is 15 residues long. V lost 4 bases and J lost 8, with 20 bases in between.

This clonotype was seen only a few times. The V gene is TRBV20-1, the J gene TRBJ2-3, with 14 positions matching TRBD2. Germline loops: CDR1 DFQATT, CDR2 SNEGSKA (reference sequence). The CDR3 consists of 14 residues. Trimming cost V 6 bases and J 12 bases; bases outside gene matches: 11. The CDR3 protein is CSAPGLAGADNQYF. For the CDR3, the DNA is TGCAGTGCCCCGGGACTAGCGGGAGCGGACAACCAGTATTTT.

This clonotype has at least ten counts. The chain links TRBV30 to TRBJ2-2; perhaps TRBD2 as D (6 bases). V was clipped by 2 bases and J by 4 bases, with 11 bases between them. CDR1 and CDR2 (germline): GTSNPN, SVGIG (reference sequence). CDR3 length: 14 amino acids. The CDR3 protein is CAWSTGVSTGELFF. CDR3 bases: TGTGCCTGGAGTACGGGGGTTAGCACCGGGGAGCTGTTTTTT. Combining the CDR3 with reference TRBV30 and TRBJ2-2 gives the whole variable domain SQTIHQWPATLVQPVGSPLSLECTVEGTSNPNLYWYRQAAGRGLQLLFYSVGIGQISSEVPQNLSASRPQDRQFILSSKKLLLSDSGFYLCAWSTGVSTGELFFGEGSRLTVL.

In this sample, this clonotype turned up many times. The V call is TRBV4-1, the J call TRBJ2-7; possibly TRBD1 for D (6 bases). The CDR3 length is 14 residues. Germline V gene data show CDR1 as MGHRA and CDR2 as YSYEKL. The V end lost 1 base, the J end lost 4 bases, and 11 bases lay between the germline ends. For the CDR3, the DNA is TGCGCCAGCAGCCAAGGCAGGGGAATGTACGAGCAGTACTTC. Its translation is CASSQGRGMYEQYF.

This clonotype was found a few times. V is TRBV14 and J is TRBJ2-1, with unresolved D. CDR1 and CDR2 from the germline V gene are SGHDN and FVKESK. This CDR3 contains 15 residues. V was clipped by 0 bases and J by 12 bases, with 18 bases between them. Here the CDR3 reads CASSQDLVTYSTQFF. The DNA of the CDR3 is TGTGCCAGCAGCCAAGATCTAGTGACGTATAGTACGCAGTTCTTC.